The 27 T cell receptor beta chains presented below share a single source sample, sequenced in a study of molecular identifiers for immune sequencing clone quantification. TCRdb reprocessed the PCR reads with MiXCR, giving one entry per CDR3 protein. The sample lists about 640,000 distinct CDR3 sequences, around 20% seen once, with roughly 0.9% in the top ten. The sample was naive CD8+ T cells from blood, with Jurkat cell RNA spiked in. Subset reported: FACS-sorted CD8+CD4-CCR7+CD45RA+ naive T cells. The receptors originated from a human donor in good health. Some libraries in this study had Jurkat cell RNA spiked in.

This clonotype appeared many times. The chain joins TRBV6-2 or TRBV6-3 to TRBJ2-3; D is unclear. The ends were cut back, 7 bases at V and 2 bases at J, with 13 bases in the middle. Looked up from germline, CDR1 is MNHEY and CDR2 is SVGEGT. This CDR3 region has 14 residues. The CDR3 protein is CASTFVGFTDTQYF. The CDR3 DNA sequence: TGTGCCAGCACCTTTGTGGGCTTCACAGATACGCAGTATTTT.

There are many counts of this clonotype. The V gene is TRBV6-2 or TRBV6-3, the J gene TRBJ2-1; D possibly corresponds to TRBD2 (7 bases). The CDR3 spans 15 residues. Per the germline V gene, CDR1 is MNHEY and CDR2 is SVGEGT. V lost 4 bases and J lost 4, with 14 bases in between. Written as DNA, the CDR3 is TGTGCCAGCAGTTTGGGGGGGGCGTTTTACAATGAGCAGTTCTTC. Translation: CASSLGGAFYNEQFF.

This clonotype was counted ten times or more. The chain recombines TRBV30 with TRBJ2-3, with D perhaps being TRBD1 or TRBD2 (5 bases each). Germline V gene sequence: CDR1 GTSNPN, CDR2 SVGIG (reference sequence). This CDR3 is 13 amino acids long. The V and J ends lost 5 bases and 4 bases respectively, with 13 bases between them. CDR3 sequence: CAWLGDNADTQYF. The CDR3 bases are TGTGCCTGGCTGGGGGATAACGCAGATACGCAGTATTTT.

J is TRBJ2-1 and V is TRBV7-9, with 16 bases lining up with TRBD2. CDR3 length: 18 amino acids. Trimming at V came to 7 bases and at J to 10 bases, leaving 16 bases not matched to a gene. Per germline, CDR1 SEHNR and CDR2 FQNEAQ (reference sequence). As DNA, the CDR3 is TGTGCCAGCAAGGGACCCGGGACTAGCGGGAGGGAGGATCTCGAGCAGTTCTTC. Protein sequence: CASKGPGTSGREDLEQFF. Using reference TRBV7-9 and TRBJ2-1 for the parts outside the CDR3, the full variable domain is DTGVSQNPRHKITKRGQNVTFRCDPISEHNRLYWYRQTLGQGPEFLTYFQNEAQLEKSRLLSDRFSAERPKGSFSTLEIQRTEQGDSAMYLCASKGPGTSGREDLEQFFGPGTRLTVL.

The rearrangement links TRBV9 to TRBJ2-3; TRBD2 matches at 14 bases. The V and J ends lost 1 base and 1 base, in that order; junction bases with no gene match: 8. This CDR3 is built from 19 residues. CDR1 is SGDLS and CDR2 is YYNGEE in the germline V gene. CDR3 coding DNA: TGTGCCAGCAGCGTATCAAGACTAGCGGGGGGGCAGGGCACAGATACGCAGTATTTT. Protein product: CASSVSRLAGGQGTDTQYF. Full variable domain (missing parts from reference TRBV9 and TRBJ2-3): DSGVTQTPKHLITATGQRVTLRCSPRSGDLSVYWYQQSLDQGLQFLIQYYNGEERAKGNILERFSAQQFPDLHSELNLSSLELGDSALYFCASSVSRLAGGQGTDTQYFGPGTRLTVL.

As for this clonotype: One end of the junction is discordant with germline, which a read error may explain. This chain joins TRBV7-9 and TRBJ2-7; 10 nucleotides line up with TRBD2. Germline CDR1 reads SEHNR; CDR2 reads FQNEAQ (reference sequence). The CDR3 is 14 residues long. The CDR3 coding sequence is TGTGCCAGCAGCTTGACTAGCGGGTCCTACGGGCAGTACTTC. It is translated as CASSLTSGSYGQYF.

The chain couples TRBV13 to TRBJ2-7; no definite D call. Trimming cost V 3 bases and J 2 bases, with 11 bases left between them. The CDR3 is made up of 14 amino acids. Germline CDR1 and CDR2: PRHDT and FYEKMQ (reference sequence). For the CDR3, the DNA is TGTGCCAGCAGCTTCGGTTACGGAACCTACGAGCAGTACTTC. Amino acids: CASSFGYGTYEQYF.

The sample holds many counts of this clonotype. The chain joins TRBV6-5 to TRBJ2-7; D may match TRBD1 or TRBD2 (5 bases each). With 7 bases removed from V and 1 base from J, the gap between germline ends came to 17 bases. The CDR3 consists of 15 residues. Per germline, CDR1 MNHEY and CDR2 SVGAGI. The chain's CDR3 is CASTPTAGGSYEQYF. In DNA form, the CDR3 reads TGTGCCAGCACCCCGACAGCTGGGGGTTCCTACGAGCAGTACTTC.

With respect to this clonotype: A much bigger clone sits one base away, suggesting this may be a read error. This chain uses TRBV28 with TRBJ2-7; possibly TRBD1 for D (6 bases). The germline CDR1 and CDR2 sequences are MDHEN and SYDVKM. The CDR3 covers 15 residues. CDR3 DNA sequence: TGTGCCGGCAGTTTATTTGGGGGCTATGCCTACGAGCAGTACTTC. Its translation: CAGSLFGGYAYEQYF.

A few counts support this clonotype. J is TRBJ2-1 and V is TRBV27; the D gene is possibly TRBD1 (5 bases). The V and J ends lost 1 base and 2 bases respectively, with 12 bases between them. This CDR3 is built from 16 residues. The V gene's germline CDR1 is MNHEY and CDR2 SMNVEV (reference sequence). CDR3 sequence: CASSLFLDTTYNEQFF. CDR3 in DNA: TGTGCCAGCAGTTTATTTCTGGACACGACCTACAATGAGCAGTTCTTC.

The chain links TRBV6-5 to TRBJ1-1; D not certain. The germline V gene encodes CDR1 MNHEY and CDR2 SVGAGI. Trimming took off 8 bases at V and 2 bases at J, with 12 bases between the two ends. The CDR3 is 13 residues long. The CDR3 DNA follows: TGTGCCAGCGGTTTCTCCGGTAACACTGAAGCTTTCTTT. Protein product: CASGFSGNTEAFF.

The table lists this clonotype with many counts. The V call is TRBV12-3 or TRBV12-4, the J call TRBJ2-3, with D possibly TRBD2 on 6 matching bases. There are 16 residues in the CDR3. V was cut by 1 base and J by 3 bases, with 14 bases left in between. The CDR3: CASSLGLARFTDTQYF. The CDR3 DNA reads as TGTGCCAGCAGTTTAGGGCTAGCGAGGTTTACAGATACGCAGTATTTT.

Many counts were recorded for this clonotype. The genes are TRBV29-1 and TRBJ2-3; the D gene is possibly TRBD2 (6 bases). The CDR3 sequence is 13 residues long. The V end was cut by 3 bases, the J end by 5 bases, with 12 bases between. Per germline, CDR1 SQVTM and CDR2 ANQGSEA. CDR3 in DNA: TGCAGCGTTGAGGGGGGACTTCGAGATACGCAGTATTTT. Its protein is CSVEGGLRDTQYF.

A remark on this clonotype: A much larger clone sits a single nucleotide away, making a read error possible. CDR3 residues: CASSSYRLGLAGGHQETQYF. The CDR3 bases are TGTGCCAGCAGTTCCTACCGTTTAGGACTAGCGGGGGGGCACCAAGAGACCCAGTACTTC. J is TRBJ2-5 and V is TRBV28; 15 bases line up with TRBD2. V lost 4 bases and J lost 0; bases outside the gene matches: 12. Germline V gene sequence: CDR1 MDHEN, CDR2 SYDVKM. The CDR3 sequence is 20 residues long.

Details on this clonotype: One junction end disagrees with the germline gene, perhaps due to a read error. The J gene is TRBJ2-7, the V gene TRBV5-6; the D call may be TRBD1 or TRBD2 (5 bases each). The germline CDR1 and CDR2 sequences are SGHDT and YYEEEE. CDR3 length: 14 amino acids. Written as DNA, the CDR3 is TGTGCCAACAGCTTGGCCGGGACCACCTACGAGCAGTACTTC. Protein product: CANSLAGTTYEQYF.

Ten or more counts support this clonotype. This chain connects TRBV2 to TRBJ2-7; D is possibly TRBD2 (5 bases). Looked up from germline, CDR1 is SNHLY and CDR2 is FYNNEI. V was cut by 4 bases and J by 3 bases, with 10 bases left in between. This CDR3 is 13 amino acids long. This CDR3 reads CASSVEGGYEQYF. CDR3 DNA: TGTGCCAGCAGTGTCGAGGGTGGCTACGAGCAGTACTTC. The entire variable domain, with the rest obtained from reference TRBV2 and TRBJ2-7, is as follows: EPEVTQTPSHQVTQMGQEVILRCVPISNHLYFYWYRQILGQKVEFLVSFYNNEISEKSEIFDDQFSVERPDGSNFTLKIRSTKLEDSAMYFCASSVEGGYEQYFGPGTRLTVT.

This clonotype has at least ten counts. DNA of the CDR3: TGTGCCAGCAGTTACGGGAGCGAGCAGTACTTC. Protein sequence: CASSYGSEQYF. The genes are TRBV6-5 and TRBJ2-7; TRBD2 might be the D (5 bases). The V gene lost 2 bases and the J gene lost 6 bases, with 5 bases spanning the gap. Germline V CDR1 and CDR2: MNHEY, SVGAGI. The CDR3 sequence is 11 residues long.

This clonotype was recorded many times. The chain joins TRBV7-6 to TRBJ2-5; 7 positions agree with TRBD1. Germline values: CDR1 SGHVS, CDR2 FNYEAQ. V was pared by 5 bases and J by 1 base, with 7 bases of the junction left unmatched. The CDR3 covers 15 residues. CDR3 loop: CASSHPDRAQETQYF. CDR3 nucleotide sequence: TGTGCCAGCAGCCACCCTGACAGGGCCCAAGAGACCCAGTACTTC.

The chain employs TRBV18 and TRBJ1-1, with no clear D. Germline V gene sequence: CDR1 KGHSH, CDR2 LQKENI. Between the trimmed V and J ends, which lost 1 base and 4 bases, there was a span of 16 bases. The CDR3 has 16 amino acids. CDR3 bases: TGTGCCAGCTCACCACTTCTCTGGGAGGGAGGCACTGAAGCTTTCTTT. Its translation: CASSPLLWEGGTEAFF. The full variable domain, with the rest looked up from reference TRBV18 and TRBJ1-1, is NAGVMQNPRHLVRRRGQEARLRCSPMKGHSHVYWYRQLPEEGLKFMVYLQKENIIDESGMPKERFSAEFPKEGPSILRIQQVVRGDSAAYFCASSPLLWEGGTEAFFGQGTRLTVV.

This clonotype showed up many times. The rearrangement links TRBV9 to TRBJ1-2, with D possibly TRBD1 on 5 matching bases. CDR1 and CDR2 (germline): SGDLS, YYNGEE. The CDR3 totals 14 residues. The V end lost 4 bases, the J end lost 6 bases, and 16 bases lay between the germline ends. DNA for the CDR3: TGTGCCAGCAGCTCGCAAGAGGGGTTTCATGGCTACACCTTC. Residues: CASSSQEGFHGYTF.

This chain connects TRBV12-3 or TRBV12-4 to TRBJ2-5; TRBD2 agrees at 10 bases. The CDR3 is 15 amino acids. J gave up 12 bases and V 2 bases, and 12 bases lay outside the gene matches. The CDR3 coding sequence is TGTGCCAGCAGTTTAAATTGGATAGCGGGAGGTCGGGAGTACTTC. The encoded protein is CASSLNWIAGGREYF.

Many counts were recorded for this clonotype. V usage is TRBV28 and J usage is TRBJ1-2, with unresolved D. The CDR3 length is 13 residues. V lost 3 bases to trimming and J lost 8 bases, with 13 bases between them. Germline V gene sequence: CDR1 MDHEN, CDR2 SYDVKM. The CDR3 DNA reads TGTGCCAGCAGTTTTCGGTTGACTGGCGGCTACACCTTC. Translation gives CASSFRLTGGYTF.

As to this clonotype: It may be a read error: a sequence one base away is much more abundant. The chain's CDR3 is CACSGSSYGQYF. DNA for the CDR3: TGTGCCTGCTCAGGGAGCTCCTACGGGCAGTACTTC. The rearrangement joins TRBV28 to TRBJ2-7; possibly TRBD1 or TRBD2 for D (5 bases each). CDR1 is MDHEN and CDR2 is SYDVKM in the germline V gene. This CDR3 has 12 amino acids.

This clonotype has more than one count but fewer than ten. The V and J genes are TRBV19 and TRBJ2-7, with 9 bases lining up with TRBD1. V dropped 9 bases and J dropped 4; count of bases not matched to a gene: 10. From germline, CDR1 is LNHDA and CDR2 SQIVND (reference sequence). This CDR3 comprises 14 residues. CDR3 coding DNA: TGTGCCAGCACGACTACAGGGGGCTTATACGAGCAGTACTTC. This translates into CASTTTGGLYEQYF. The whole variable domain, remainder taken from reference TRBV19 and TRBJ2-7, is DGGITQSPKYLFRKEGQNVTLSCEQNLNHDAMYWYRQDPGQGLRLIYYSQIVNDFQKGDIAEGYSVSREKKESFPLTVTSAQKNPTAFYLCASTTTGGLYEQYFGPGTRLTVT.

The table lists this clonotype with many counts. V gene TRBV7-2 combines with J gene TRBJ2-7; TRBD2 agrees at 14 bases. The CDR3 consists of 16 residues. Trimming removed 4 bases from V and 9 bases from J; junction bases left unmatched: 11. From germline, CDR1 is SGHTA and CDR2 FQGNSA. The CDR3 DNA is TGTGCCAGCAGCTACCCGGGACTAGCGGGAGTAATCGTGCAGTACTTC. This sequence encodes CASSYPGLAGVIVQYF.

Concerning this clonotype: A read error may account for a junction end that differs from germline. V usage is TRBV4-3 and J usage is TRBJ1-4; D is perhaps TRBD1 (6 bases). The CDR3 consists of 16 residues. In germline, CDR1 is LGHNA, CDR2 YSLEER. As DNA, the CDR3 is TGCGCCAGCAGCCAAGAGGTTTCAGGGGAGGATGAAAGACTGTTTTTT. Protein: CASSQEVSGEDERLFF.

In regard to this clonotype: The conserved phenylalanine or tryptophan is not found at the CDR3 terminus, so this likely reflects a read error. The chain joins TRBV28 to TRBJ1-6, with D perhaps matching TRBD1 (5 bases). The CDR3 totals 13 residues. Looked up from germline, CDR1 is MDHEN and CDR2 is SYDVKM. Trimming took off 8 bases at V and 11 bases at J, with 16 bases between the two ends. This chain's CDR3 is CASSSRAYAPLHL. In DNA, the CDR3 is TGTGCCAGCTCCTCCAGGGCCTATGCACCCCTCCACCTT.